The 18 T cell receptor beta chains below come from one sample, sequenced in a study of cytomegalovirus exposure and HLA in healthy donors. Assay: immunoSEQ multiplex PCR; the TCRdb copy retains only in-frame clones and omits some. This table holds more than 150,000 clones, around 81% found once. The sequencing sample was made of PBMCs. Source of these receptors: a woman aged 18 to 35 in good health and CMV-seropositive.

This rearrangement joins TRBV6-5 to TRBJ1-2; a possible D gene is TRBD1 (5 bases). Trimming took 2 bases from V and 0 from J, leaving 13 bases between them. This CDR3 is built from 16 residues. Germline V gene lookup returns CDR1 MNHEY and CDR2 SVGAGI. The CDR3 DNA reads TGTGCCAGCAGTTACGGGGCAGGTATTGCTAACTATGGCTACACCTTC. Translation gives CASSYGAGIANYGYTF.

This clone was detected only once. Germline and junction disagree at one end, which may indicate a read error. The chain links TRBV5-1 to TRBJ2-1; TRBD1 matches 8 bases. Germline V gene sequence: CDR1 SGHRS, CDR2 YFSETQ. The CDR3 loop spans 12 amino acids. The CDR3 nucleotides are TGCGCCAGCAGCCTGACAGGGACAGGACCCCTCTTC. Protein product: CASSLTGTGPLF.

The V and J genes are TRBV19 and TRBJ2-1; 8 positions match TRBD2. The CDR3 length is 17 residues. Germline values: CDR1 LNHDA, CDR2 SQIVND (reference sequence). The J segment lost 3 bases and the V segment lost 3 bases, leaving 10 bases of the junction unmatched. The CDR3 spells CASSMSRGGRIYNEQFF. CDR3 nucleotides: TGTGCCAGTAGTATGTCACGGGGGGGCCGGATCTACAATGAGCAGTTCTTC. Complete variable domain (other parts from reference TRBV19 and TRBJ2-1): DGGITQSPKYLFRKEGQNVTLSCEQNLNHDAMYWYRQDPGQGLRLIYYSQIVNDFQKGDIAEGYSVSREKKESFPLTVTSAQKNPTAFYLCASSMSRGGRIYNEQFFGPGTRLTVL.

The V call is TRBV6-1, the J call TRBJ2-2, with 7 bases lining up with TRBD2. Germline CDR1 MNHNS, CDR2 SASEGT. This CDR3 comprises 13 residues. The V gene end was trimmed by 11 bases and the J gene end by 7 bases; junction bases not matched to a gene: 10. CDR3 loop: CAGGRGTGGELFF. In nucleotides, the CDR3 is TGTGCCGGGGGGAGGGGAACCGGCGGGGAGCTGTTTTTT.

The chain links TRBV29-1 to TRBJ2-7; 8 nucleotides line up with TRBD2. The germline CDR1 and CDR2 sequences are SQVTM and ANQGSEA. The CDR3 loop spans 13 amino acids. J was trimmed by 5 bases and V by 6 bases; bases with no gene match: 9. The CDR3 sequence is CSVSGGVFNEQYF. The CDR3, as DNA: TGCAGCGTCAGCGGGGGCGTTTTCAACGAGCAGTACTTC.

The CDR3 nucleotides read TGTGCCAGCAGCCAGGGGAGAAGCTCTGGAAACACCATATATTTT. Translating it yields CASSQGRSSGNTIYF. V is TRBV7-2 and J is TRBJ1-3; tentative D call: TRBD1 (6 bases). Trimming removed 5 bases at V and 0 bases at J, with 11 bases between. Germline V gives CDR1 SGHTA, CDR2 FQGNSA. The CDR3 has 15 amino acids.

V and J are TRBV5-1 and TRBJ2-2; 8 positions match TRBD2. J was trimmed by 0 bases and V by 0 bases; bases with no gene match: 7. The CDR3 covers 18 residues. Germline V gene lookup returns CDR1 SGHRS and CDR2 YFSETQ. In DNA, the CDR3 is TGCGCCAGCAGCTTGGCCCAAGCGGGGGCCGCGAACACCGGGGAGCTGTTTTTT. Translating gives CASSLAQAGAANTGELFF.

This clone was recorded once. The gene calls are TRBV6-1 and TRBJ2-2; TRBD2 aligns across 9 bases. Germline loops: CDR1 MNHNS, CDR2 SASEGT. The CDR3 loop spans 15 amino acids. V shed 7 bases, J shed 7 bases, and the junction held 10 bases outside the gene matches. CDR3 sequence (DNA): TGTGCCAGCATTAACCTGGCGGGGGGGAGCGGGGAGCTGTTTTTT. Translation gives CASINLAGGSGELFF.

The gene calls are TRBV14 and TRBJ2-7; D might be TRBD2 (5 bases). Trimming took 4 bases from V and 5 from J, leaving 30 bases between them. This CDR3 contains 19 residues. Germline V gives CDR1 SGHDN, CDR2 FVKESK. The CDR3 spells CASSPRFWVGKGYKDEQYF. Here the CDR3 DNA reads TGTGCCAGCAGCCCCCGGTTCTGGGTCGGGAAGGGATATAAGGACGAGCAGTACTTC.

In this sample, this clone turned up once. Here the CDR3 reads CASSLGYRGDYEQYF. Here the CDR3 DNA reads TGTGCCAGCTCACTCGGTTACAGGGGAGACTACGAGCAGTACTTC. The chain recombines TRBV18 with TRBJ2-7; TRBD1 aligns across 7 bases. The V gene end was trimmed by 4 bases and the J gene end by 3 bases; junction bases not matched to a gene: 9. The CDR3 covers 15 residues. CDR1 is KGHSH, CDR2 LQKENI, per germline. Supplemented by reference TRBV18 and TRBJ2-7, the full variable domain reads NAGVMQNPRHLVRRRGQEARLRCSPMKGHSHVYWYRQLPEEGLKFMVYLQKENIIDESGMPKERFSAEFPKEGPSILRIQQVVRGDSAAYFCASSLGYRGDYEQYFGPGTRLTVT.

CDR3 in DNA: TGTGCCAGCAGCTTGGGCGGGGGAGATCAGCCCCAGCATTTT. It specifies CASSLGGGDQPQHF. The chain is built from TRBV11-2 and TRBJ1-5; D may be TRBD1 (5 bases). Germline V gene data show CDR1 as SGHAT and CDR2 as FQNNGV. The V and J ends lost 3 bases and 5 bases respectively, with 11 bases between them. This CDR3 has 14 residues.

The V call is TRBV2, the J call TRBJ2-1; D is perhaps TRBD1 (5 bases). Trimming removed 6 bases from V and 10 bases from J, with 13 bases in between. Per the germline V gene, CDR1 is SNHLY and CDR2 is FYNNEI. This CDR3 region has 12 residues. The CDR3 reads CASRTGRTEQFF. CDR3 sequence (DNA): TGTGCCAGCAGGACCGGGCGGACAGAGCAGTTCTTC.

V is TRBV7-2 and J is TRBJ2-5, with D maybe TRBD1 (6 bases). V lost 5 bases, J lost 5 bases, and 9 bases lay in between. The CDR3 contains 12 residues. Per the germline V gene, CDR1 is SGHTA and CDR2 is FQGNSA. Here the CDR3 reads CASSKGVETQYF. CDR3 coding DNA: TGTGCCAGCAGCAAGGGGGTGGAGACCCAGTACTTC.

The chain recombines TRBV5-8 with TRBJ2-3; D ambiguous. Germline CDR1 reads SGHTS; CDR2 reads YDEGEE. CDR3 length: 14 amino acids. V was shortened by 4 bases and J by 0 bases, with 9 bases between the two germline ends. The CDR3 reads CASSLRASTDTQYF. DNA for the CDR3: TGTGCCAGCAGCCTACGCGCTAGCACAGATACGCAGTATTTT.

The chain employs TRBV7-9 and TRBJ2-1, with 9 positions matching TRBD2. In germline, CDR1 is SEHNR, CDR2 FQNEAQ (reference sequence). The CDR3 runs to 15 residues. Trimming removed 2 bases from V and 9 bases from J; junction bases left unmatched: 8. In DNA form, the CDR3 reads TGTGCCAGCAGCTTAATGGAAGCGGGGGGAGGTGAGCAGTTCTTC. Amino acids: CASSLMEAGGGEQFF.

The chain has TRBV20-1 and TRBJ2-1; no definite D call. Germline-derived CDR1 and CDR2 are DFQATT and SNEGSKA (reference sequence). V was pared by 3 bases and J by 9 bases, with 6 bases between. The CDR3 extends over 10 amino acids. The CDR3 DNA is TGCAGTGCTAGCCACGGTGAGCAGTTCTTC. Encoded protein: CSASHGEQFF.

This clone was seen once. CDR3 nucleotides: TGCGCCAGCAGCGTGGGACAACCAGCATACGAGCAGTACTTC. It encodes CASSVGQPAYEQYF. This chain joins TRBV5-1 and TRBJ2-7, with D possibly matching TRBD1 (6 bases). CDR3 size: 14 residues. The ends were cut back, 4 bases at V and 4 bases at J, with 15 bases in the middle. Per germline, CDR1 SGHRS and CDR2 YFSETQ.

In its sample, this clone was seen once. The DNA of the CDR3 is TGTGCCAGCAGTGAAGGGGCCTGGGAGACCCAGTACTTC. Its protein is CASSEGAWETQYF. The chain uses TRBV6-1 and TRBJ2-5; D ambiguous. This CDR3 has 13 amino acids. CDR1 and CDR2 (germline): MNHNS, SASEGT. V shed 1 base and J shed 5 bases, with 8 bases lying between them.